Sequencing of this T cell receptor (beta chain) was carried out in a study of siplizumab effects on memory and regulatory T cells. A 37°C coculture lasting 6 to 7 days was applied to the mixed lymphocyte reaction cells. Repertoires were generated with immunoSEQ multiplex PCR, while TCRdb's copy carries only in-frame clones and drops some. The table shows approximately 9,700 clones, with around 42% occurring only once. V was pared by 0 bases and J by 2 bases, with 5 bases of the junction left unmatched. Germline lookup yields CDR1 SQVTM and CDR2 ANQGSEA. The length of the CDR3 is 16 residues. This clone was found a few times. The antigen is not known.

J is TRBJ2-1 and V is TRBV29-1, with 9 positions matching TRBD2. This clonotype was obtained from a human donor in good health; the cells came from an allogeneic mixed lymphocyte reaction. The sequencing input was CFSE-low (dividing) CD8+ T cells sorted from an allogeneic mixed lymphocyte reaction. The DNA for the CDR3 is TGCAGCGTTGAAGAACCCACTAGCGGGCCCTACAATGAGCAGTTCTTC. As protein: CSVEEPTSGPYNEQFF.